The clone carrying this T cell receptor (beta chain) has more than one count but fewer than ten. Its cognate antigen is unknown. From RNA, the CDR3 regions of TCR beta chains were amplified and sequenced. Second-round multiplex PCR followed a first-round RT-PCR using HTBI primers. TCRdb reprocessed the multiplex PCR reads via MiXCR and lists one record per CDR3 protein. The sample gives 650,000 to 800,000 distinct CDR3 sequences, over 40% of which show up once; more than 3% is in the top ten. This specimen belongs to a study of Graves' ophthalmopathy and Graves' hyperthyroidism. Study-level findings and limits: An approximately 84% specificity and 87.88% sensitivity were achieved by a 13-signature model that separated ophthalmopathy from stable hyperthyroidism.

Unmatched junction bases numbered 10, after V lost 4 bases and J lost 6 bases. The length of the CDR3 is 15 residues. From germline, CDR1 is SGHRS and CDR2 YFSETQ. This clonotype was obtained from an adult man with Graves' ophthalmopathy. V gene TRBV5-1 combines with J gene TRBJ1-1, with TRBD1 matching 9 bases. Sequencing was carried out using peripheral blood. CDR3 amino acids: CASSAGTGTYAEAFF. CDR3 coding DNA: TGCGCCAGCAGCGCGGGGACAGGGACATATGCTGAAGCTTTCTTT.